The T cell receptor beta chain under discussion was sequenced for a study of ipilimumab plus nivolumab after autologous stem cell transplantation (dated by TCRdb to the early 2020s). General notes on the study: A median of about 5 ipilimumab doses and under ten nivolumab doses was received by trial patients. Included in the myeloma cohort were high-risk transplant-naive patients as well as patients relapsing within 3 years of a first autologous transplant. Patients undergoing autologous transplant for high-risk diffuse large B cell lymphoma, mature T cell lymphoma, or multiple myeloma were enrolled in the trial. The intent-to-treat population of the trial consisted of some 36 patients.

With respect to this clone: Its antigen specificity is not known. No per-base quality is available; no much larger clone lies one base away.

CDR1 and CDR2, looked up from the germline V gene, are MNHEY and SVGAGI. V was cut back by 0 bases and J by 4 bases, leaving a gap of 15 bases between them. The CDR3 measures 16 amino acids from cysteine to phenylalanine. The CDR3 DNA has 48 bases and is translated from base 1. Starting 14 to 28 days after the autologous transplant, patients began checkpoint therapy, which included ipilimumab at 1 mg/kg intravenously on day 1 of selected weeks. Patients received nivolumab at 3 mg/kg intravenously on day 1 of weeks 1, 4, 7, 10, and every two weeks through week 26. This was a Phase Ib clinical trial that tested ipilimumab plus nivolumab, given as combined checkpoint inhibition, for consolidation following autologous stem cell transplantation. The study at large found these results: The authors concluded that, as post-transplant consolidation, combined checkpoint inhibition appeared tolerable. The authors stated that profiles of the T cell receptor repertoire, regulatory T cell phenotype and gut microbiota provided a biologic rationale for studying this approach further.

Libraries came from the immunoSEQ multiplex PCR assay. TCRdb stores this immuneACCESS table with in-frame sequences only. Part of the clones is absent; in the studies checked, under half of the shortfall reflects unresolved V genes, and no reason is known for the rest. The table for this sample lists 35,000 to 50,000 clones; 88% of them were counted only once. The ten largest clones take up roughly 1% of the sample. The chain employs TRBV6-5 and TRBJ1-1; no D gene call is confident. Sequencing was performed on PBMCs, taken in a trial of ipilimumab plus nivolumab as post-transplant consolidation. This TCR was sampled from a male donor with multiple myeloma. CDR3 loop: CASSYSGEPGGTEAFF. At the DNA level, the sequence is TGTGCCAGCAGTTACTCAGGAGAGCCTGGAGGCACTGAAGCTTTCTTT.